The clone carrying this T cell receptor (beta chain) turned up a few times. The antigen is unknown. Per the germline V gene, CDR1 is SGHVS and CDR2 is FNYEAQ. The CDR3 is 16 residues long. V gave up 0 bases and J gave up 0 bases, with 12 bases separating them. Sequenced by immunoSEQ multiplex PCR; TCRdb stores in-frame clones only, minus some. Of a few thousand clones in the sample, 15% to 20% were seen once. The data belong to a study of T cell clonotyping in hematopoietic cell transplantation. Study conclusions and caveats: After transplant, recipient diversity fell while pathologically expanded clonotypes grew through day 180. No sorting was done, leaving CD4 and CD8 contributions mixed.

The clonotype was recovered from a young adult male patient who had an allogeneic stem cell transplant, so the T cells may come from the graft donor. Some clones in this sample may be carry-over from other donors' samples. The sequencing used PBMCs, collected 180 days after allogeneic stem cell transplant. This chain links TRBV7-6 with TRBJ2-7; D is unresolved. In nucleotides, the CDR3 is TGTGCCAGCAGCTTAGCGCTGGGCGTCAGCTCCTACGAGCAGTACTTC. Amino acids: CASSLALGVSSYEQYF.